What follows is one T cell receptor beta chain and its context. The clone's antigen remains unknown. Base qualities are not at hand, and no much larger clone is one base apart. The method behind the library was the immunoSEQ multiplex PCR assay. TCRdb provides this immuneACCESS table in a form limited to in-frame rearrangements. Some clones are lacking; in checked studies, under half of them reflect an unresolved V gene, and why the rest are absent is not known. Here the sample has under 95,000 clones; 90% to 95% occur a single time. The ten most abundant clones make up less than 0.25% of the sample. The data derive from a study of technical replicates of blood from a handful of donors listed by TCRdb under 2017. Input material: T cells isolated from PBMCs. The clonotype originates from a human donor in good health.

At the DNA level, the sequence is TGCGCCAGCAGCTTGACTCCCCTAATGGCGGGAGGGCCATCGGGAAATATCGAGCAGTACTTC. This encodes CASSLTPLMAGGPSGNIEQYF. In this chain, TRBV5-1 is recombined with TRBJ2-7, and 9 bases in between align with TRBD2. From the cysteine through the phenylalanine, the CDR3 covers 21 amino acids. Of the read, only the CDR3 DNA is kept; its 63 bases are in frame from base 1. CDR1 SGHRS and CDR2 YFSETQ were looked up in the germline V gene. For this chain, trimming is 1 base at the V end and 6 bases at the J end, and the number of junction bases without a gene match is 26.